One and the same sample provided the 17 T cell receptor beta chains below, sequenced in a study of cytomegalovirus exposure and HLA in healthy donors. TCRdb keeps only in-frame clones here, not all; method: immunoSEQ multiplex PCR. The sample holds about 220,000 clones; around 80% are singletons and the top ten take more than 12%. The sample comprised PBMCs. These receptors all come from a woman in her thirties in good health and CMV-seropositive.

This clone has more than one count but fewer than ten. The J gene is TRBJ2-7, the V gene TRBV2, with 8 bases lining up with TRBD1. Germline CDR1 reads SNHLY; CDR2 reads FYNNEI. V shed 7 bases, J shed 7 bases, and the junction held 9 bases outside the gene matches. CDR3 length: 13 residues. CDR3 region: CASTGQGLWEQYF. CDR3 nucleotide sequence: TGTGCCAGCACCGGACAGGGTTTGTGGGAGCAGTACTTC.

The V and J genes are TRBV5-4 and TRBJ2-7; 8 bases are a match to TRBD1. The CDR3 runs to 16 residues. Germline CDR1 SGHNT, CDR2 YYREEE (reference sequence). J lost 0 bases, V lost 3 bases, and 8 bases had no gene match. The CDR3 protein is CASSWGAGTGSYEQYF. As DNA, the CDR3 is TGTGCCAGCAGCTGGGGAGCCGGGACAGGCTCCTACGAGCAGTACTTC.

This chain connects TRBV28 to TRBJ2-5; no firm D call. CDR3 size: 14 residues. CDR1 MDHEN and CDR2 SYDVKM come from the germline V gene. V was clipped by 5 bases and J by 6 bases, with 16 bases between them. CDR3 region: CASSPPTAWKTQYF. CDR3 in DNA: TGTGCCAGCAGTCCTCCTACCGCTTGGAAGACCCAGTACTTC.

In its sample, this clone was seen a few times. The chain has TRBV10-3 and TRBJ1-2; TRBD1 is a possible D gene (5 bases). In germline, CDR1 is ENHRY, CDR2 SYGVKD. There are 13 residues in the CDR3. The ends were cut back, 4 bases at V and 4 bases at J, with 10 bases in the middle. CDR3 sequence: CAISASRAYGYTF. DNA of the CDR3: TGTGCCATCAGTGCTTCCAGGGCCTATGGCTACACCTTC.

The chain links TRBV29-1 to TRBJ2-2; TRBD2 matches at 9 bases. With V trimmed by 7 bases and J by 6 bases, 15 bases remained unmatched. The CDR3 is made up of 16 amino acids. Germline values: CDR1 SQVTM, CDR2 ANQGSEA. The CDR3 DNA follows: TGCAGCGCCTCCCCCTACTCTAGCGGGATCGCCGGGGAGCTGTTTTTT. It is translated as CSASPYSSGIAGELFF.

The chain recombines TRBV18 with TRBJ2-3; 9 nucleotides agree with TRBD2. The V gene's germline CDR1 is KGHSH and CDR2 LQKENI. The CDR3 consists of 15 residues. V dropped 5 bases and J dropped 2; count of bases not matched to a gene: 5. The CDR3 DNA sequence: TGTGCCAGCTCAACGGCTAGCGGGGACACAGATACGCAGTATTTT. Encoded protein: CASSTASGDTDTQYF.

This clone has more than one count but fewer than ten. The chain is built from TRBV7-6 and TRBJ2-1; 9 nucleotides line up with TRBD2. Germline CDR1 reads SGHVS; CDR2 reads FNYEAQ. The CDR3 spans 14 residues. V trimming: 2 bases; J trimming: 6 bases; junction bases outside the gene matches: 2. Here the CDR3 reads CASSLQAGGNEQFF. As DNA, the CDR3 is TGTGCCAGCAGCTTACAAGCGGGAGGCAATGAGCAGTTCTTC.

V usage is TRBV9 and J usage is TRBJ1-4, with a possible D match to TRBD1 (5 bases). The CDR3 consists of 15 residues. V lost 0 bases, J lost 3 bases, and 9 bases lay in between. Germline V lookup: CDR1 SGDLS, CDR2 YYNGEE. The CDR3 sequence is CASSVETAANEKLFF. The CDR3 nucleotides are TGTGCCAGCAGCGTAGAGACAGCAGCTAATGAAAAACTGTTTTTT.

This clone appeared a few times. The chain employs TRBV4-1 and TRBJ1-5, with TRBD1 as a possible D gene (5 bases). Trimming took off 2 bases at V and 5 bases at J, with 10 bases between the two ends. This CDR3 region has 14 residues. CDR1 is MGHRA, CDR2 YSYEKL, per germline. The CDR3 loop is CASSQSGSYQPQHF. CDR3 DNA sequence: TGCGCCAGCAGCCAATCAGGGTCGTATCAGCCCCAGCATTTT.

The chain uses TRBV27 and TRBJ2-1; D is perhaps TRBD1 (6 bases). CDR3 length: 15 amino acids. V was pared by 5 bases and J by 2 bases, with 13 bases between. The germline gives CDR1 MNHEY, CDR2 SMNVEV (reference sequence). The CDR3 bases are TGTGCCAGCAGTCCCCTGACAGGAACCTACAATGAGCAGTTCTTC. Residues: CASSPLTGTYNEQFF.

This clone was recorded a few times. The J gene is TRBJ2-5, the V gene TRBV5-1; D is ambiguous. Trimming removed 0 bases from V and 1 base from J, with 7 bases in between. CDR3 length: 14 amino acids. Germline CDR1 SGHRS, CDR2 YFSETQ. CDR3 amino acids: CASSLEGSQETQYF. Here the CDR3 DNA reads TGCGCCAGCAGCTTGGAAGGCTCCCAAGAGACCCAGTACTTC.

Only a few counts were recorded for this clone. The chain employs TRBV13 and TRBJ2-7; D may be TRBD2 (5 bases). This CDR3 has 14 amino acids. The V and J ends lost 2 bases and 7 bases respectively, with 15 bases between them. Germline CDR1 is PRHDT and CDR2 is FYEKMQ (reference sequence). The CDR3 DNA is TGTGCCAGCAGCTTATTTAGCGTCCCGAGGGAGCAGTACTTC. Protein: CASSLFSVPREQYF.

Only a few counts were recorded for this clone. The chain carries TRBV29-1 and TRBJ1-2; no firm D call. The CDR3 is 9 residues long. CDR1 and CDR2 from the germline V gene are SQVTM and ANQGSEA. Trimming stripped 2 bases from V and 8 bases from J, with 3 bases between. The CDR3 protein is CSVEPGYTF. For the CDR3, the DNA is TGCAGCGTTGAACCCGGCTACACCTTC. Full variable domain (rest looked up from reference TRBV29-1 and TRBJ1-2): SAVISQKPSRDICQRGTSLTIQCQVDSQVTMMFWYRQQPGQSLTLIATANQGSEATYESGFVIDKFPISRPNLTFSTLTVSNMSPEDSSIYLCSVEPGYTFGSGTRLTVV.

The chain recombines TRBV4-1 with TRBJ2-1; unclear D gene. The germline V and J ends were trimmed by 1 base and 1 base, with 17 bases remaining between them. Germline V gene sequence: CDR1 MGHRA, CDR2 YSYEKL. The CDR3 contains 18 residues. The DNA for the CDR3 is TGCGCCAGCAGCCAAGGGCAAGGAAGGCGCCTGTCCTACAATGAGCAGTTCTTC. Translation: CASSQGQGRRLSYNEQFF.

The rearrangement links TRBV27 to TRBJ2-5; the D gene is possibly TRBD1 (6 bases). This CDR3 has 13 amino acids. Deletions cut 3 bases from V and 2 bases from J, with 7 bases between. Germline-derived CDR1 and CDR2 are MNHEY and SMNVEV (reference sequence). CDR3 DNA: TGTGCCAGCAGTTTTACAGGGCAAGAGACCCAGTACTTC. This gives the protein CASSFTGQETQYF.

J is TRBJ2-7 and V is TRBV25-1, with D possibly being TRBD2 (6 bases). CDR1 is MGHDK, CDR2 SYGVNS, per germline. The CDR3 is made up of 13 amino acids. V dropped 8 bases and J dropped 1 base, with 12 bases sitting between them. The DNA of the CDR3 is TGTGCCAGCGCGGGGAGGCGGTCCTACGAGCAGTACTTC. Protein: CASAGRRSYEQYF.

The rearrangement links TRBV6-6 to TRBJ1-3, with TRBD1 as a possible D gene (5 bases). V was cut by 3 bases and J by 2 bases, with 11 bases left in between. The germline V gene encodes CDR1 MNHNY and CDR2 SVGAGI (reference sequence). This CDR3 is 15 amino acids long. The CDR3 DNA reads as TGTGCCAGCAGTTATGGGTCGGACACTGGAAACACCATATATTTT. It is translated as CASSYGSDTGNTIYF.